This T cell receptor (beta chain) was captured in a study of human T cells and chemical hapten exposure. V lost 7 bases to trimming and J lost 2 bases, with 11 bases between them. The CDR3 loop spans 12 amino acids. Germline assignment: CDR1 GTSNPN and CDR2 SVGIG (reference sequence). Extraction of total RNA was performed on unfractionated whole blood. Via MiXCR, TCRdb re-called the 5' RACE reads, giving one row per CDR3 protein. The profile shows about 110,000 distinct CDR3 sequences, 15% to 20% of them singletons. The V call is TRBV30, the J call TRBJ2-5, with D perhaps assigned TRBD1 or TRBD2 (5 bases each). The receptor was isolated from a human donor in good health. The CDR3: CASQEVQETQYF. In DNA, the CDR3 is TGTGCCTCACAGGAGGTGCAAGAGACCCAGTACTTC. The variable domain in full, completed from reference TRBV30 and TRBJ2-5, reads SQTIHQWPATLVQPVGSPLSLECTVEGTSNPNLYWYRQAAGRGLQLLFYSVGIGQISSEVPQNLSASRPQDRQFILSSKKLLLSDSGFYLCASQEVQETQYFGPGTRLLVL.